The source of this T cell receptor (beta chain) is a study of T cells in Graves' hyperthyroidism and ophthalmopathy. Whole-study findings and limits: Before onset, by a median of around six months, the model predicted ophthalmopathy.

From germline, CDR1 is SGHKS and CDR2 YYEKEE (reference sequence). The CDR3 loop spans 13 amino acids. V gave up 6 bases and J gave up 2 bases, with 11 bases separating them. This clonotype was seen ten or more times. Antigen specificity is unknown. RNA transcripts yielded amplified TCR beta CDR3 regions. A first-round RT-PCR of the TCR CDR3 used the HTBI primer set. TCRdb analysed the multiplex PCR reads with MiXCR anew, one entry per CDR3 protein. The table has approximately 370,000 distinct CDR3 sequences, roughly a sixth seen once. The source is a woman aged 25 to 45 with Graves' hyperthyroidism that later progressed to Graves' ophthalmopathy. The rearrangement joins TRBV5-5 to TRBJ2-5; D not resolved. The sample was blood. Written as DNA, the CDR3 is TGTGCCAGCATGCCTTCGGCTCAAGAGACCCAGTACTTC. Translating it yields CASMPSAQETQYF.